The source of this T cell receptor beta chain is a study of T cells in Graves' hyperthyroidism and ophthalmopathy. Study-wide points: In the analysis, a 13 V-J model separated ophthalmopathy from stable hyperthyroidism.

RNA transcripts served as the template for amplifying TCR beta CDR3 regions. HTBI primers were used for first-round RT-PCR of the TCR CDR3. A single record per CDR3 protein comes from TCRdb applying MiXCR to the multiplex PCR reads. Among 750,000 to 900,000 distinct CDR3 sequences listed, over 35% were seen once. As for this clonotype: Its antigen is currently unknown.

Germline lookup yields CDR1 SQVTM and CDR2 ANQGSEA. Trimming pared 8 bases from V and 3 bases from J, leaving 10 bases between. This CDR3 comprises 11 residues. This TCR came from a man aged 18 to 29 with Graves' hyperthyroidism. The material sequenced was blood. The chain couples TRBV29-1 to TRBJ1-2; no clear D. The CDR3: CSLERYYGYTF. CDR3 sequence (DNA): TGCAGCTTGGAACGGTACTATGGCTACACCTTC.